A single T cell receptor (beta chain) is shown here with its context. The source of the sample is a study of blood T cell repertoires in COVID-19. Across the study: From T cells, B-cell-depleted T cells, or PBMCs came the material, which was cDNA or gDNA.

Sequenced by immunoSEQ multiplex PCR; TCRdb stores in-frame clones only, minus some. The repertoire consists of about 300,000 clones, with less than 85% occurring once and the leading ten covering approximately 1.9%. CDR1 and CDR2 from the germline V gene are SGDLS and YYNGEE. With 2 bases removed from V and 5 bases from J, the gap between germline ends came to 9 bases. The CDR3 length is 13 residues. People in the exposed group encountered a COVID-19 case within 2 weeks before entering the study. This chain uses TRBV9 with TRBJ2-3; the D is unclear. Sample: PBMCs or T cells enriched from blood (not recorded which). The clonotype originates from a woman aged 25 to 45 who had been exposed to COVID-19. CDR3 coding DNA: TGTGCCAGCAGCGTCGGGTCTCTAGATACGCAGTATTTT. This translates into CASSVGSLDTQYF.